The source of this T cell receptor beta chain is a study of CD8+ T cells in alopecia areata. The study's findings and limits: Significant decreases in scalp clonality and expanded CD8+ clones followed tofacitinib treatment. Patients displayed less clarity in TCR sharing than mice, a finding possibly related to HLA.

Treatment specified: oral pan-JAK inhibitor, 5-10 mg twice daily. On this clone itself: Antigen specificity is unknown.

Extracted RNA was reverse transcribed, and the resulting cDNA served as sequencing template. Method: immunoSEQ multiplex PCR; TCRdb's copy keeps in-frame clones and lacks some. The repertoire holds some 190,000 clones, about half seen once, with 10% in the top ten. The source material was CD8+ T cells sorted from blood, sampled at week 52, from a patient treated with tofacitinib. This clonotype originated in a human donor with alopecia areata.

As DNA, the CDR3 is TGTGCCAGCAGCATAACGGGACAGGGGGACCAAGAGACCCAGTACTTC. Translating gives CASSITGQGDQETQYF. The chain employs TRBV13 and TRBJ2-5; 11 nucleotides match TRBD1. CDR1 is PRHDT and CDR2 is FYEKMQ in the germline V gene (reference sequence). Germline trimming cut 5 bases from V and 0 bases from J; bases unmatched to any gene: 5. CDR3 length: 16 residues.